The next 32 T cell receptor beta chains were all read from a single sample in a study of molecular identifiers for immune sequencing clone quantification. TCRdb redid the calling of the PCR reads with MiXCR, one entry per CDR3 protein. The sample yields about 510,000 distinct CDR3 sequences, around 23% seen once. The specimen was naive CD8+ T cells from blood, with Jurkat cell RNA spiked in. Subset: FACS-sorted CD8+CD4-CCR7+CD45RA+ naive T cells. The receptors were gathered from a human donor in good health. Some libraries in this study had Jurkat cell RNA spiked in.

This rearrangement joins TRBV4-2 to TRBJ1-1; 8 positions agree with TRBD1. With 0 bases clipped from V and 2 bases from J, the junction kept 14 bases outside the gene matches. Germline V lookup: CDR1 LGHNA, CDR2 YNFKEQ. CDR3 length: 19 amino acids. The CDR3 sequence: CASSQDDETGAVGNTEAFF. CDR3 DNA: TGTGCCAGCAGCCAAGATGACGAGACAGGGGCAGTAGGAAACACTGAAGCTTTCTTT.

The table lists this clonotype with a few counts. The chain couples TRBV7-2 to TRBJ2-1, with D maybe TRBD2 (6 bases). CDR3 length: 17 amino acids. V was trimmed by 1 base and J by 2 bases, leaving 15 bases between them. Germline V CDR1 and CDR2: SGHTA, FQGNSA. CDR3 nucleotide sequence: TGTGCCAGCAGCTTAGAGGTAGGGGAGGCTGCCTACAATGAGCAGTTCTTC. Its translation: CASSLEVGEAAYNEQFF.

On this clonotype: One junction end does not reproduce the germline sequence, and a read error may be involved. This chain connects TRBV7-2 to TRBJ1-5; D is possibly TRBD1 (5 bases). This CDR3 spans 15 amino acids. Germline V gene data show CDR1 as SGHTA and CDR2 as FQGNSA. The CDR3 is CASRPGRSSNQPQHF. CDR3 bases: TGCGCCAGCCGTCCGGGACGGTCAAGCAATCAGCCCCAGCATTTT.

This clonotype was detected many times. The chain links TRBV12-3 or TRBV12-4 to TRBJ1-1, with D unresolved. With 2 bases removed from V and 3 bases from J, the gap between germline ends came to 4 bases. This CDR3 has 12 amino acids. Written as DNA, the CDR3 is TGTGCCAGCAGTTTATCCTACACTGAAGCTTTCTTT. Translating gives CASSLSYTEAFF.

In this sample, this clonotype turned up many times. This chain connects TRBV4-1 to TRBJ1-1, with 10 bases matching TRBD1. CDR3 size: 15 residues. J lost 5 bases, V lost 2 bases, and 5 bases had no gene match. Germline V gives CDR1 MGHRA, CDR2 YSYEKL. CDR3 nucleotides: TGCGCCAGCAGCCAACCGGGACAGGGGTCAACTGAAGCTTTCTTT. Translating gives CASSQPGQGSTEAFF.

Comments on this clonotype: One end of the junction is discordant with germline, which a read error may explain. The chain has TRBV6-2 or TRBV6-3 and TRBJ2-3, with 9 bases matching TRBD2. There are 19 residues in the CDR3. Germline CDR1 reads MNHEY; CDR2 reads SVGEGT. CDR3 amino acids: CASSYAYGAGGPNTDAQYF. Written as DNA, the CDR3 is TGTGCCAGCAGTTACGCGTACGGAGCGGGGGGCCCTAACACAGATGCGCAGTATTTT.

The chain is built from TRBV14 and TRBJ2-1; possible D gene TRBD2, 6 bases. This CDR3 region has 15 residues. Germline V gene lookup returns CDR1 SGHDN and CDR2 FVKESK. V was pared by 2 bases and J by 0 bases, with 8 bases between. CDR3 amino acids: CASSQRTISYNEQFF. CDR3 DNA sequence: TGTGCCAGCAGCCAAAGGACTATCTCCTACAATGAGCAGTTCTTC.

V gene TRBV4-3 combines with J gene TRBJ2-3; the match to TRBD2 covers 9 bases. There are 16 residues in the CDR3. V was pared by 0 bases and J by 4 bases, with 5 bases of the junction left unmatched. Germline CDR1 LGHNA, CDR2 YSLEER. Here the CDR3 DNA reads TGCGCCAGCAGCCAAGAGGGACTAGCTGACGCAGATACGCAGTATTTT. This sequence encodes CASSQEGLADADTQYF.

The CDR3 region is CASSEESVSTDTQYF. For the CDR3, the DNA is TGTGCCAGCAGTGAAGAGAGCGTGAGCACAGATACGCAGTATTTT. The rearrangement uses TRBV2 and TRBJ2-3; D is unclear. Trimming left V 1 base short and J 0 bases short, with 8 bases between. The germline gives CDR1 SNHLY, CDR2 FYNNEI. This CDR3 is 15 amino acids long.

This clonotype was counted at least ten times. The chain couples TRBV6-2 or TRBV6-3 to TRBJ2-7, with TRBD2 identical over 9 bases. Germline CDR1 reads MNHEY; CDR2 reads SVGEGT. After removal of 0 bases from V and 5 bases from J, the junction contained 8 bases not matched to a gene. CDR3 length: 16 residues. The CDR3, as DNA: TGTGCCAGCAGTTACTCCTCGCGGGAGGGTCCCCACGAGCAGTACTTC. It translates to CASSYSSREGPHEQYF.

This clonotype was seen more than once but under ten times. V is TRBV5-6 and J is TRBJ1-1, with a weak D call TRBD1 (6 bases). CDR1 is SGHDT and CDR2 is YYEEEE in the germline V gene. This CDR3 region has 17 residues. V lost 5 bases to trimming and J lost 1 base, with 21 bases between them. Here the CDR3 DNA reads TGTGCCAGCAGTCCCTCCTCTCTACGGGACAAGAACACTGAAGCTTTCTTT. It specifies CASSPSSLRDKNTEAFF. The variable domain in full, completed from reference TRBV5-6 and TRBJ1-1, reads DAGVTQSPTHLIKTRGQQVTLRCSPKSGHDTVSWYQQALGQGPQFIFQYYEEEERQRGNFPDRFSGHQFPNYSSELNVNALLLGDSALYLCASSPSSLRDKNTEAFFGQGTRLTVV.

The V call is TRBV30, the J call TRBJ2-1, with D perhaps matching TRBD1 (6 bases). The CDR3 is 15 residues long. Trimming stripped 1 base from V and 0 bases from J, with 10 bases between. The V gene's germline CDR1 is GTSNPN and CDR2 SVGIG (reference sequence). DNA of the CDR3: TGTGCCTGGAGTGAAGGACAGAGCTCCTACAATGAGCAGTTCTTC. Translation gives CAWSEGQSSYNEQFF.

This clonotype was observed a handful of times. V is TRBV12-3 or TRBV12-4 and J is TRBJ1-5; possibly TRBD1 for D (5 bases). The length of the CDR3 is 16 residues. The V end was cut by 0 bases, the J end by 6 bases, with 15 bases between. The CDR3 nucleotides read TGTGCCAGCAGTTTAGCGCTTGGGGGAACAAGTCAGCCCCAGCATTTT. Amino acids: CASSLALGGTSQPQHF.

The V and J genes are TRBV6-2 or TRBV6-3 and TRBJ2-1, with D unclear. This CDR3 region has 13 residues. The ends were cut back, 0 bases at V and 9 bases at J, with 9 bases in the middle. The germline CDR1 and CDR2 sequences are MNHEY and SVGEGT. For the CDR3, the DNA is TGTGCCAGCAGTTACTCGGCCGTCCGTGAGCAGTTCTTC. Residues: CASSYSAVREQFF.

In its sample, this clonotype was seen a few times. One junction end disagrees with the germline gene, perhaps due to a read error. The rearrangement joins TRBV11-1 to TRBJ1-1; possible D gene TRBD1, 5 bases. CDR1 is SGHAT and CDR2 is FQDESV in the germline V gene (reference sequence). The CDR3 is 13 residues long. CDR3 DNA sequence: TGTGCCAGCACCTTATTCACGGGGACCGAAGCTTTCTTT. Residues: CASTLFTGTEAFF. Looking up the rest from reference TRBV11-1 and TRBJ1-1 gives the full variable domain: EAEVAQSPRYKITEKSQAVAFWCDPISGHATLYWYRQILGQGPELLVQFQDESVVDDSQLPKDRFSAERLKGVDSTLKIQPAELGDSAMYLCASTLFTGTEAFFGQGTRLTVV.

This clonotype has ten or more counts. The J gene is TRBJ2-7, the V gene TRBV5-6; no reliable D call. In germline, CDR1 is SGHDT, CDR2 YYEEEE. The CDR3 is 12 residues long. Trimming stripped 3 bases from V and 6 bases from J, with 10 bases between. The CDR3 loop is CASSSAALEQYF. The CDR3 region has the DNA TGTGCCAGCAGCTCCGCGGCCCTCGAGCAGTACTTC.

The V call is TRBV11-2, the J call TRBJ2-3; 11 nucleotides agree with TRBD2. Germline lookup yields CDR1 SGHAT and CDR2 FQNNGV. With V trimmed by 5 bases and J by 0 bases, 16 bases remained unmatched. This CDR3 has 20 amino acids. CDR3 coding DNA: TGTGCCAGCAGCCCGGACGGGTCTAGCGGGGGGCCGCTGAGCACAGATACGCAGTATTTT. Protein product: CASSPDGSSGGPLSTDTQYF. The whole variable domain, filled in from reference TRBV11-2 and TRBJ2-3, reads EAGVAQSPRYKIIEKRQSVAFWCNPISGHATLYWYQQILGQGPKLLIQFQNNGVVDDSQLPKDRFSAERLKGVDSTLKIQPAKLEDSAVYLCASSPDGSSGGPLSTDTQYFGPGTRLTVL.

This chain connects TRBV7-8 to TRBJ2-5; the D gene is possibly TRBD2 (5 bases). V was clipped by 1 base and J by 1 base, with 16 bases between them. The CDR3 loop spans 17 amino acids. Germline V CDR1 and CDR2: SGHVS, FQNEAQ. CDR3 in amino acids: CASSLVGIGIIQETQYF. The CDR3 coding sequence is TGTGCCAGCAGCTTAGTCGGGATAGGGATCATCCAAGAGACCCAGTACTTC. Supplemented by reference TRBV7-8 and TRBJ2-5, the full variable domain reads GAGVSQSPRYKVAKRGQDVALRCDPISGHVSLFWYQQALGQGPEFLTYFQNEAQLDKSGLPSDRFFAERPEGSVSTLKIQRTQQEDSAVYLCASSLVGIGIIQETQYFGPGTRLLVL.

This clonotype has just a few counts. V is TRBV2 and J is TRBJ2-2; 7 bases align to TRBD2. CDR1 and CDR2 (germline): SNHLY, FYNNEI. This CDR3 is 19 amino acids long. V trimming: 6 bases; J trimming: 3 bases; junction bases outside the gene matches: 19. The CDR3 loop reads CASRKHRDYRRIDTGELFF. The CDR3 DNA sequence: TGTGCCAGCAGGAAACACCGGGACTATCGGAGGATCGACACCGGGGAGCTGTTTTTT.

Note on this clonotype: A much more abundant neighbour one base away suggests this may be a read error. The rearrangement links TRBV23-1 to TRBJ1-5, with D tentatively TRBD1 (6 bases). TRBV23-1 is an ORF; its function is uncertain. CDR3 length equals 18 residues. V was cut by 0 bases and J by 1 base, with 16 bases left in between. As DNA, the CDR3 is TGCGCCAGCAGTCAATCGAGAGGGGGTATCGGAAGCAATCAGCCCCAGCATTTT. Encoded protein: CASSQSRGGIGSNQPQHF.

This clonotype appeared a few times. This chain uses TRBV13 with TRBJ2-7; TRBD2 might be the D (5 bases). V lost 5 bases and J 7 bases, leaving 18 bases between the germline ends. The germline V gene has CDR1 PRHDT and CDR2 FYEKMQ (reference sequence). The CDR3 covers 14 residues. CDR3 sequence (DNA): TGTGCCAGCAGCCCTCAGGACGGGAATTGGGAGCAGTACTTC. Residues: CASSPQDGNWEQYF.

Comment on this clonotype: Its ends do not fully match the called genes, so a read error is possible. In DNA form, the CDR3 reads TGTGCCAGCAGCCCCGCAGGGTCCTCCTACAGTGAGCAGTTCTTC. Its protein is CASSPAGSSYSEQFF. The chain joins TRBV7-9 to TRBJ2-1; possible D gene TRBD1, 5 bases. CDR1 SEHNR and CDR2 FQNEAQ come from the germline V gene (reference sequence). The CDR3 totals 15 residues.

This clonotype was detected ten times or more. The rearrangement links TRBV5-1 to TRBJ1-1; D not certain. Trimming left V 3 bases short and J 6 bases short, with 9 bases between. From germline, CDR1 is SGHRS and CDR2 YFSETQ. The CDR3 length is 12 residues. CDR3 nucleotides: TGCGCCAGCAGCTCCGCCGGGTCTGAAGCTTTCTTT. Protein sequence: CASSSAGSEAFF.

The chain has TRBV12-3 or TRBV12-4 and TRBJ1-1, with D possibly TRBD1 on 5 matching bases. The CDR3 covers 15 residues. V was shortened by 0 bases and J by 1 base, with 9 bases between the two germline ends. The CDR3 sequence is CASSLARGENTEAFF. CDR3 bases: TGTGCCAGCAGTTTAGCACGGGGGGAGAACACTGAAGCTTTCTTT.

In the case of this clonotype: Possible read error: a much larger clone is one base away. J is TRBJ2-4 and V is TRBV4-3, with D perhaps TRBD1 or TRBD2 (5 bases each). The germline CDR1 and CDR2 sequences are LGHNA and YSLEER. CDR3 length: 19 amino acids. This chain's CDR3 is CASRQDRIEGIGVKNIQYF. CDR3 nucleotide sequence: TGCGCCAGCCGCCAAGATCGAATTGAGGGGATCGGCGTCAAAAACATTCAGTACTTC.

This clonotype turned up a few times. The genes are TRBV30 and TRBJ2-1; a weak D match, TRBD2 (6 bases). The length of the CDR3 is 12 residues. The germline V gene has CDR1 GTSNPN and CDR2 SVGIG (reference sequence). V lost 8 bases to trimming and J lost 12 bases, with 20 bases between them. The chain's CDR3 is CAGDSLSDVQFF. As DNA, the CDR3 is TGTGCCGGGGACTCCCTCTCGGATGTGCAGTTCTTC.

The table lists this clonotype with many counts. This chain uses TRBV7-3 with TRBJ2-3; 8 nucleotides match TRBD2. Germline V gene sequence: CDR1 SGHTA, CDR2 FQGTGA. V trimming: 5 bases; J trimming: 4 bases; junction bases outside the gene matches: 5. The CDR3 totals 14 residues. The CDR3 sequence is CASSLSGGADTQYF. In DNA form, the CDR3 reads TGTGCCAGCAGCCTCAGCGGGGGAGCAGATACGCAGTATTTT.

A remark on this clonotype: A much larger clone lies one base from this, so it may be a read error. The chain uses TRBV5-4 and TRBJ2-2, with 15 bases aligning to TRBD2. V was pared by 4 bases and J by 6 bases, with 4 bases of the junction left unmatched. The CDR3 is made up of 16 amino acids. Germline values: CDR1 SGHNT, CDR2 YYREEE (reference sequence). CDR3 sequence reads: CASSDGLAGGAGELFF. The CDR3 nucleotides are TGTGCCAGCAGCGATGGACTAGCGGGGGGGGCCGGGGAGCTGTTTTTT. Together with reference TRBV5-4 and TRBJ2-2, the CDR3 gives the full variable domain: ETGVTQSPTHLIKTRGQQVTLRCSSQSGHNTVSWYQQALGQGPQFIFQYYREEENGRGNFPPRFSGLQFPNYSSELNVNALELDDSALYLCASSDGLAGGAGELFFGEGSRLTVL.

The gene calls are TRBV12-3 or TRBV12-4 and TRBJ1-5; TRBD1 agrees at 7 bases. Trimming took 6 bases from V and 4 from J; bases not matched to a gene: 3. CDR3 length: 13 residues. CDR3 sequence (DNA): TGTGCCAGCAGCGCGGGACAGAATCAGCCCCAGCATTTT. This codes for CASSAGQNQPQHF.

This clonotype appeared many times. The chain carries TRBV7-6 and TRBJ1-1; 7 bases match TRBD1. Per the germline V gene, CDR1 is SGHVS and CDR2 is FNYEAQ. CDR3 length: 16 residues. Trimming removed 6 bases from V and 0 bases from J; junction bases left unmatched: 10. CDR3: CASSPTGTDMNTEAFF. The CDR3 DNA sequence: TGTGCCAGCAGTCCAACCGGGACAGACATGAACACTGAAGCTTTCTTT.

The chain couples TRBV7-9 to TRBJ1-2; 8 nucleotides agree with TRBD1. V shed 3 bases and J 4 bases; nucleotides not matched to a gene: 7. The CDR3 extends over 15 amino acids. The germline V gene has CDR1 SEHNR and CDR2 FQNEAQ (reference sequence). The CDR3 DNA reads as TGTGCCAGCAGCTTGGTCGGGACAGGATTCTATGGCTACACCTTC. It codes for CASSLVGTGFYGYTF. The full variable domain, rest sourced from reference TRBV7-9 and TRBJ1-2, is DTGVSQNPRHKITKRGQNVTFRCDPISEHNRLYWYRQTLGQGPEFLTYFQNEAQLEKSRLLSDRFSAERPKGSFSTLEIQRTEQGDSAMYLCASSLVGTGFYGYTFGSGTRLTVV.

The rearrangement links TRBV19 to TRBJ2-2, with D possibly being TRBD2 (6 bases). This CDR3 has 14 residues. In germline, CDR1 is LNHDA, CDR2 SQIVND (reference sequence). In nucleotides, the CDR3 is TGTGCTGCCAGTATTGGTGCGGGATCCGGGGAGCTGTTTTTT. Amino acids: CAASIGAGSGELFF. Looking up the rest from reference TRBV19 and TRBJ2-2 gives the full variable domain: DGGITQSPKYLFRKEGQNVTLSCEQNLNHDAMYWYRQDPGQGLRLIYYSQIVNDFQKGDIAEGYSVSREKKESFPLTVTSAQKNPTAFYLCAASIGAGSGELFFGEGSRLTVL.